The sequence of this T cell receptor (beta chain) was determined in a study of breast tumors, draining lymph nodes, adjacent tissues. With regard to this clonotype: Its antigen is undetermined.

Whole-study findings and limits: Tumor repertoires ranked between lymph nodes and nontumor tissue in diversity, with V and J gene preferences. Tumor and nontumor repertoires were significantly more similar in luminal-like than in basal-like breast cancer. Data fit most tumor T cells coming from lymph node, expanding in tumor.

In TCRdb, the multiplex PCR reads were re-called with MiXCR into one record per CDR3 protein. The data hold fewer than 200,000 distinct CDR3 sequences, with around a third observed a single time. The lymph nodes were axillary draining lymph nodes from breast cancer patients. The TCR sequence derives from a female donor with breast cancer. Some clones in this sample may be carry-over from other donors' samples. The sample was axillary lymph node tissue.

DNA for the CDR3: TGTGCCAGCAGCTCTGACAGGGGGCGCGGGGAGCTGTTTTTT. It is translated as CASSSDRGRGELFF. The rearrangement links TRBV7-6 to TRBJ2-2; 10 bases line up with TRBD1. The junction had 3 bases not matched to a gene; V was cut back by 4 bases and J by 7 bases. The germline gives CDR1 SGHVS, CDR2 FNYEAQ. The CDR3 is 14 amino acids.